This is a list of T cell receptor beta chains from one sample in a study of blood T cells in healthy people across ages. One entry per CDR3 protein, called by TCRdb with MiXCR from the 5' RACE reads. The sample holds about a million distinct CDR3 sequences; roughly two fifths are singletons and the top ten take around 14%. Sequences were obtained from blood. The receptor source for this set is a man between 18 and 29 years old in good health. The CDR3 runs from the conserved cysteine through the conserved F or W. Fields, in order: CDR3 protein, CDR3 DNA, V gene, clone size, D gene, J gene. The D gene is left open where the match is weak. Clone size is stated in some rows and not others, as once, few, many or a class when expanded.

cdr3_aa: CASSLSRFTEAFF
cdr3_nt: TGTGCCAGCAGTTTATCTAGGTTCACTGAAGCTTTCTTT
v_call: TRBV27
clone_size: few
d_call: .
j_call: TRBJ1-1

cdr3_aa: CASSSGAVREKLFF
cdr3_nt: TGTGCCAGCAGTTCCGGGGCCGTTAGGGAAAAACTGTTTTTT
v_call: TRBV27
clone_size: .
d_call: .
j_call: TRBJ1-4

cdr3_aa: CASSFSGTENTEAFF
cdr3_nt: TGCGCCAGCAGCTTCTCCGGGACAGAGAACACTGAAGCTTTCTTT
v_call: TRBV4-1
clone_size: .
d_call: TRBD1
j_call: TRBJ1-1

cdr3_aa: CASSTSDQPLTDTQYF
cdr3_nt: TGTGCCAGCAGCACATCAGATCAGCCCCTCACAGATACGCAGTATTTT
v_call: TRBV21-1
clone_size: .
d_call: .
j_call: TRBJ2-3

cdr3_aa: CSARDRQGGGYTF
cdr3_nt: TGCAGTGCTAGAGACCGACAGGGCGGCGGCTACACCTTC
v_call: TRBV20-1
clone_size: few
d_call: TRBD1
j_call: TRBJ1-2

cdr3_aa: CASSLNPTRGETQYF
cdr3_nt: TGTGCCAGCAGCTTAAACCCCACGCGCGGAGAGACCCAGTACTTC
v_call: TRBV7-3
clone_size: .
d_call: .
j_call: TRBJ2-5

cdr3_aa: CASTPPPRGPRTDTQYF
cdr3_nt: TGTGCCAGCACCCCACCACCGCGGGGGCCCCGCACAGATACGCAGTATTTT
v_call: TRBV6-2/TRBV6-3
clone_size: many
d_call: .
j_call: TRBJ2-3

cdr3_aa: CAKWSYNEQFF
cdr3_nt: TGTGCAAAATGGTCCTACAATGAGCAGTTCTTC
v_call: TRBV27
clone_size: few
d_call: .
j_call: TRBJ2-1

cdr3_aa: CASSLWPTSGTSSYNEQFF
cdr3_nt: TGTGCCAGCAGTTTATGGCCCACCTCAGGGACCAGCTCCTACAATGAGCAGTTCTTC
v_call: TRBV11-2
clone_size: few
d_call: .
j_call: TRBJ2-1

cdr3_aa: CASSADWTENTEAFF
cdr3_nt: TGTGCCAGCAGCGCTGACTGGACAGAGAACACTGAAGCTTTCTTT
v_call: TRBV9
clone_size: .
d_call: .
j_call: TRBJ1-1

cdr3_aa: CASSLAFLAHNQPQHF
cdr3_nt: TGTGCCAGCAGCTTAGCGTTCTTGGCGCACAATCAGCCCCAGCATTTT
v_call: TRBV7-8
clone_size: .
d_call: .
j_call: TRBJ1-5

cdr3_aa: CSARLGQTETQYF
cdr3_nt: TGCAGTGCTAGATTAGGACAAACAGAGACCCAGTACTTC
v_call: TRBV20-1
clone_size: .
d_call: .
j_call: TRBJ2-5

cdr3_aa: CASSQGEAYKEQFF
cdr3_nt: TGCGCCAGCAGCCAAGGTGAGGCTTACAAGGAGCAGTTCTTC
v_call: TRBV4-1
clone_size: .
d_call: .
j_call: TRBJ2-1

cdr3_aa: CASSLGQAPGYTF
cdr3_nt: TGTGCCAGCTCACTTGGACAGGCCCCGGGCTACACCTTC
v_call: TRBV18
clone_size: few
d_call: TRBD1
j_call: TRBJ1-2

cdr3_aa: CASWVDSGGYTF
cdr3_nt: TGTGCCAGCTGGGTGGACTCGGGAGGCTACACCTTC
v_call: TRBV4-2
clone_size: .
d_call: .
j_call: TRBJ1-2

cdr3_aa: CASSPGRGATNQPQHF
cdr3_nt: TGTGCCAGCAGCCCAGGACGGGGGGCGACGAATCAGCCCCAGCATTTT
v_call: TRBV7-2
clone_size: once
d_call: .
j_call: TRBJ1-5

cdr3_aa: CSAHTTSGQETQYF
cdr3_nt: TGCAGTGCTCATACGACTAGCGGACAAGAGACCCAGTACTTC
v_call: TRBV20-1
clone_size: .
d_call: TRBD2
j_call: TRBJ2-5

cdr3_aa: CSSGQGQETQYF
cdr3_nt: TGCAGCTCGGGACAGGGGCAAGAGACCCAGTACTTC
v_call: TRBV29-1
clone_size: many
d_call: TRBD1
j_call: TRBJ2-5

cdr3_aa: CASRPGQGGEKLFF
cdr3_nt: TGTGCCAGCAGACCCGGACAAGGCGGGGAAAAACTGTTTTTT
v_call: TRBV6-6
clone_size: few
d_call: .
j_call: TRBJ1-4

cdr3_aa: CAISAPGSETQYF
cdr3_nt: TGTGCCATCAGTGCCCCAGGGTCAGAGACCCAGTACTTC
v_call: TRBV10-3
clone_size: .
d_call: .
j_call: TRBJ2-5

cdr3_aa: CAWGTGELFF
cdr3_nt: TGTGCCTGGGGGACCGGGGAGCTGTTTTTT
v_call: TRBV12-3/TRBV12-4
clone_size: few
d_call: .
j_call: TRBJ2-2

cdr3_aa: CASSQEDYNYGYTF
cdr3_nt: TGCGCCAGCAGCCAAGAAGACTATAACTATGGCTACACCTTC
v_call: TRBV4-3
clone_size: few
d_call: .
j_call: TRBJ1-2

cdr3_aa: CASNVGGSLNYGYTF
cdr3_nt: TGTGCCAGCAACGTAGGGGGCTCCCTGAACTATGGCTACACCTTC
v_call: TRBV9
clone_size: .
d_call: TRBD1
j_call: TRBJ1-2

cdr3_aa: CASTPIGGSSSYEQYF
cdr3_nt: TGTGCCAGCACCCCAATCGGGGGTTCGAGCTCCTACGAGCAGTACTTC
v_call: TRBV6-2/TRBV6-3
clone_size: .
d_call: .
j_call: TRBJ2-7

cdr3_aa: CASIGLAGDTQYF
cdr3_nt: TGTGCCAGCATTGGACTAGCGGGAGATACGCAGTATTTT
v_call: TRBV7-2
clone_size: .
d_call: TRBD2
j_call: TRBJ2-3

cdr3_aa: CASSVAVGEQFF
cdr3_nt: TGTGCCAGCAGCGTAGCTGTGGGTGAGCAGTTCTTC
v_call: TRBV7-2
clone_size: .
d_call: .
j_call: TRBJ2-1

cdr3_aa: CASSTPRGTASNEQFF
cdr3_nt: TGTGCCAGCAGCACCCCAAGGGGGACGGCTTCCAATGAGCAGTTCTTC
v_call: TRBV9
clone_size: few
d_call: .
j_call: TRBJ2-1

cdr3_aa: CASSLRGPQEQYF
cdr3_nt: TGTGCCAGCTCTCTCAGGGGCCCCCAAGAGCAGTACTTC
v_call: TRBV27
clone_size: few
d_call: .
j_call: TRBJ2-7

cdr3_aa: CSATDRDKTDTQYF
cdr3_nt: TGCAGTGCTACGGACAGGGATAAGACAGATACGCAGTATTTT
v_call: TRBV20-1
clone_size: .
d_call: TRBD1
j_call: TRBJ2-3

cdr3_aa: CASSLTRGRTEAFF
cdr3_nt: TGCGCCAGCAGCCTAACCAGGGGTAGGACTGAAGCTTTCTTT
v_call: TRBV4-3
clone_size: .
d_call: .
j_call: TRBJ1-1